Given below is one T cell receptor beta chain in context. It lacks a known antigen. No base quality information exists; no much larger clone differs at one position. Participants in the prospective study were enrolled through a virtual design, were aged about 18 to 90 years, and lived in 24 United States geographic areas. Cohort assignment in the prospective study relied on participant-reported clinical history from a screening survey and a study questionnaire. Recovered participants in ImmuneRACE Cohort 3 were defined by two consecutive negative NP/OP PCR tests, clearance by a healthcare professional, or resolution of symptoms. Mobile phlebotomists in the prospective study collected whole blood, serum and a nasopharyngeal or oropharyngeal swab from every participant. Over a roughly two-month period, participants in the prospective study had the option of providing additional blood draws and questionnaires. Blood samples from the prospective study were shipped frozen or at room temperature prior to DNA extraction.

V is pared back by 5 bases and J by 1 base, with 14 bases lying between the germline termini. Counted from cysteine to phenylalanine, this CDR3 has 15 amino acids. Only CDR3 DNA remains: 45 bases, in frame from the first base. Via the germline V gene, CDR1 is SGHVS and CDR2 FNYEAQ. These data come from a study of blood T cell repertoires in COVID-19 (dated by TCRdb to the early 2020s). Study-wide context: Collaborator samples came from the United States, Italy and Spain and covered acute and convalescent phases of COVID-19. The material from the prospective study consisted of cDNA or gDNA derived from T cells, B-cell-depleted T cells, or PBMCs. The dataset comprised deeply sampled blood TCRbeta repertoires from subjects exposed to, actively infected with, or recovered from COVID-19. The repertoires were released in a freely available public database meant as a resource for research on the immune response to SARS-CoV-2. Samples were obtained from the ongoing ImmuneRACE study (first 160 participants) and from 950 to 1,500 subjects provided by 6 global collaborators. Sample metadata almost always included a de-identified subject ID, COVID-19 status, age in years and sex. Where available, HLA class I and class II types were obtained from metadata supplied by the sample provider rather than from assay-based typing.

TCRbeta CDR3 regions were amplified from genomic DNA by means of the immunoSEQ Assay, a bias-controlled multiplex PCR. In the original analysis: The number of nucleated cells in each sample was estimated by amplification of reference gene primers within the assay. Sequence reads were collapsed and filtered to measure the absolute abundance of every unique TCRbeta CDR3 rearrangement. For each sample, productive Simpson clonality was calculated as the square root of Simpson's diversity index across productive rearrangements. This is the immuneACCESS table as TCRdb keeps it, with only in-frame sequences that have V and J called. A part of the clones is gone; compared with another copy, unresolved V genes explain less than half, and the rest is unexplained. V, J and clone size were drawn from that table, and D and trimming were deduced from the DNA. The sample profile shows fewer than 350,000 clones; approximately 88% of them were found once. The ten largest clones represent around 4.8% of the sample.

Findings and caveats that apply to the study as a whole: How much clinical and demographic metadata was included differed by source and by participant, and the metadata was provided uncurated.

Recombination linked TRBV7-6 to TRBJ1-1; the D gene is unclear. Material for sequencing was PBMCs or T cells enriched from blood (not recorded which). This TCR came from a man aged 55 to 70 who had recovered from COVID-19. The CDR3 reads CASSTLSGGNTEAFF. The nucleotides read TGTGCCAGCAGCACACTATCGGGTGGGAACACTGAAGCTTTCTTT.